Listed below are T cell receptor beta chains from one sample, sequenced in a study of T cells after yellow fever vaccination. TCRdb re-called the 5' RACE reads through MiXCR, storing one row per CDR3 protein. The sample contains 450,000 to 650,000 distinct CDR3 sequences, less than 15% of which appear only once. This material consisted of PBMCs, taken on the day of the yellow fever booster vaccination. Receptors originate from a man aged 30-40 years who received the YFV17D yellow fever vaccine. Each CDR3 is given with its conserved first and last residue. A D gene is named only where the DNA matches it firmly. Clone size appears in some rows only: once, few, many, or a class for an expanded clone.

>NA|many|TRBJ2-3|TRBV4-3|14
CASSQVGRPNTQYF
TGCGCCAGCAGCCAAGTAGGACGGCCAAATACGCAGTATTTT
>TRBD2|many|TRBJ2-7|TRBV7-2|16
CASSFGTSGSSYEQYF
TGTGCCAGCAGCTTCGGGACTAGCGGCAGCTCCTACGAGCAGTACTTC
>TRBD2|NA|TRBJ2-2|TRBV29-1|13
CSTGGTNTGELFF
TGCAGCACGGGGGGGACGAACACCGGGGAGCTGTTTTTT
>TRBD2|few|TRBJ2-1|TRBV12-3/TRBV12-4|15
CASSTTGGSGNEQFF
TGTGCCAGCAGCACTACGGGAGGGTCTGGTAATGAGCAGTTCTTC
>TRBD1|NA|TRBJ2-7|TRBV7-3|14
CASSPRSGGGEQYF
TGTGCCAGCAGCCCACGGTCAGGGGGCGGCGAGCAGTACTTC
>TRBD1|few|TRBJ2-3|TRBV20-1|13
CSARQGPTYTQYF
TGCAGTGCCCGACAGGGACCCACATATACGCAGTATTTT
>NA|NA|TRBJ1-2|TRBV12-3/TRBV12-4|13
CASSLGRSTGYTF
TGTGCCAGCAGTTTGGGCCGGAGTACTGGCTACACCTTC
>NA|NA|TRBJ1-1|TRBV29-1|13
CSVDVGALTEAFF
TGCAGCGTTGACGTGGGGGCACTCACTGAAGCTTTCTTT
>NA|few|TRBJ2-1|TRBV14|15
CASSHPARLRNEQFF
TGTGCCAGCAGCCATCCGGCGCGTTTGCGGAATGAGCAGTTCTTC
>NA|few|TRBJ1-5|TRBV27|13
CASSGLGNQPQHF
TGTGCCAGCAGTGGATTAGGCAATCAGCCCCAGCATTTT
>NA|NA|TRBJ1-2|TRBV5-8|12
CAISSGLGGYTF
TGTGCCATCAGCTCTGGGCTCGGGGGCTACACCTTC
>TRBD1|NA|TRBJ2-3|TRBV24-1|17
CATAPTPGQRSTDTQYF
TGTGCCACCGCCCCCACACCGGGACAGAGAAGCACAGATACGCAGTATTTT
>NA|NA|TRBJ1-5|TRBV10-2|13
CASSGVRNQPQHF
TGCGCCAGCAGTGGGGTTCGGAATCAGCCCCAGCATTTT
>NA|few|TRBJ2-7|TRBV28|13
CASRTPHPGEQYF
TGTGCCAGCAGGACACCCCATCCGGGGGAGCAGTACTTC
>NA|NA|TRBJ1-6|TRBV5-1|14
CASSLVSGNSPLHF
TGCGCCAGCAGCTTGGTTTCTGGGAATTCACCCCTCCACTTT
>NA|many|TRBJ1-3|TRBV12-3/TRBV12-4|13
CASSLPPGNTIYF
TGTGCCAGCAGTTTGCCCCCCGGAAACACCATATATTTT
>NA|NA|TRBJ2-3|TRBV29-1|11
CSVVAADTQYF
TGCAGCGTTGTGGCGGCAGATACGCAGTATTTT
>TRBD2|NA|TRBJ2-5|TRBV7-9|16
CASSHPILAGEETQYF
TGTGCCAGCAGCCACCCTATCCTAGCGGGGGAGGAGACCCAGTACTTC
>NA|few|TRBJ2-2|TRBV7-3|16
CASSLMRRENTGELFF
TGTGCCAGCAGCTTAATGAGGCGGGAGAACACCGGGGAGCTGTTTTTT
>TRBD1|many|TRBJ2-5|TRBV7-2|14
CASSPDRGQETQYF
TGTGCCAGCAGCCCGGACAGGGGCCAAGAGACCCAGTACTTC
>TRBD2|NA|TRBJ2-3|TRBV29-1|18
CSVVGAVSASGSIDTQYF
TGCAGCGTTGTAGGGGCGGTTTCTGCTAGCGGTAGTATAGATACGCAGTATTTT
>NA|NA|TRBJ2-4|TRBV28|14
CASSLHIAKNIQYF
TGTGCCAGCAGTTTACATATAGCCAAAAACATTCAGTACTTC
>TRBD1|few|TRBJ2-5|TRBV27|16
CASSLVKGQSKRTQYF
TGTGCCAGCAGTTTGGTGAAGGGACAGAGCAAGAGAACCCAGTACTTC
>TRBD2|few|TRBJ2-1|TRBV29-1|15
CSSSGLAGAYNEQFF
TGCAGCTCCTCAGGACTAGCGGGAGCGTACAATGAGCAGTTCTTC
>TRBD1|few|TRBJ2-4|TRBV4-1|19
CASSQDRGQGVLAKNIQYF
TGCGCCAGCAGCCAAGATAGGGGACAGGGTGTACTAGCCAAAAACATTCAGTACTTC